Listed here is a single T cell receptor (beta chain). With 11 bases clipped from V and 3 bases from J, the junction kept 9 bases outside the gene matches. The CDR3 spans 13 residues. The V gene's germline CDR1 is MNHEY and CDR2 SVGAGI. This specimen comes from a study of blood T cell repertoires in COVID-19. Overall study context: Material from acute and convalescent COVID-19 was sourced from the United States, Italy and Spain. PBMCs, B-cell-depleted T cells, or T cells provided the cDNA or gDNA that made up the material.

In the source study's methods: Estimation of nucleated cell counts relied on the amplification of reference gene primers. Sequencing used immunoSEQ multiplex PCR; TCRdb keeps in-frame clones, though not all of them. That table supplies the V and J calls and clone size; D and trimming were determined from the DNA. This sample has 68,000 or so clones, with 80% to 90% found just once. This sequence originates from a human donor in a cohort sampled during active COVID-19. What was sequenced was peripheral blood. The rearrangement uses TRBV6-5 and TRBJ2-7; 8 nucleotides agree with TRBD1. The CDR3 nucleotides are TGTGCCGGATTGTCGACAGGGGACTACGAGCAGTACTTC. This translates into CAGLSTGDYEQYF.